This TCR beta chain is from a study of blood T cell repertoires in COVID-19. Study at large: The United States, Italy and Spain supplied acute and convalescent COVID-19 samples.

V was shortened by 1 base and J by 2 bases, with 9 bases between the two germline ends. Germline CDR1 reads SGHRS; CDR2 reads YFSETQ. The CDR3 loop spans 14 amino acids. As handled by the study authors: Estimates of nucleated cell counts were drawn from the amplification of reference gene primers. This table comes from immunoSEQ multiplex PCR, and its TCRdb copy is limited to in-frame clones, with some not included. V and J calls and clone size are given by that table; D and trimming were obtained from the DNA. Among 150,000 to 200,000 clones listed, approximately 90% were seen once. This TCR derives from a young man with acute or convalescent COVID-19. The material sequenced was peripheral blood. The chain is built from TRBV5-1 and TRBJ1-2; unclear D gene. The CDR3 DNA reads TGCGCCAGCAGCTTGAACAGCTTAAACTATGGCTACACCTTC. This translates into CASSLNSLNYGYTF.